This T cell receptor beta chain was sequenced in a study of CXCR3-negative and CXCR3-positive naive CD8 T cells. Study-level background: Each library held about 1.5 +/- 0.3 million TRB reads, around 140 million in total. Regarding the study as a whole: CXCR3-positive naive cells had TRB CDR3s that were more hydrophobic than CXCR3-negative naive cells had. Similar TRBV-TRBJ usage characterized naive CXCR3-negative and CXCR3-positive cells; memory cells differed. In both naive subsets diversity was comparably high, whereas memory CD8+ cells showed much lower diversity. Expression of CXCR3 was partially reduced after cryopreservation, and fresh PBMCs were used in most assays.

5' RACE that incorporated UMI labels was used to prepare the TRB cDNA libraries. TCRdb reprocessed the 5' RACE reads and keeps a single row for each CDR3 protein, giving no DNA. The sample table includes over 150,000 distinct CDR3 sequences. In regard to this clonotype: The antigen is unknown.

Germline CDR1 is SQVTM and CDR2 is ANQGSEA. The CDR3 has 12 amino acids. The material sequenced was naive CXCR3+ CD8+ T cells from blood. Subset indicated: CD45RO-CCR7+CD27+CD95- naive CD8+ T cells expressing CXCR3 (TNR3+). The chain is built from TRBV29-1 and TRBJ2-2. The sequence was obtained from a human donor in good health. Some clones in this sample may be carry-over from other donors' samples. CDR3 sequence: CSVEFGTGELFF.